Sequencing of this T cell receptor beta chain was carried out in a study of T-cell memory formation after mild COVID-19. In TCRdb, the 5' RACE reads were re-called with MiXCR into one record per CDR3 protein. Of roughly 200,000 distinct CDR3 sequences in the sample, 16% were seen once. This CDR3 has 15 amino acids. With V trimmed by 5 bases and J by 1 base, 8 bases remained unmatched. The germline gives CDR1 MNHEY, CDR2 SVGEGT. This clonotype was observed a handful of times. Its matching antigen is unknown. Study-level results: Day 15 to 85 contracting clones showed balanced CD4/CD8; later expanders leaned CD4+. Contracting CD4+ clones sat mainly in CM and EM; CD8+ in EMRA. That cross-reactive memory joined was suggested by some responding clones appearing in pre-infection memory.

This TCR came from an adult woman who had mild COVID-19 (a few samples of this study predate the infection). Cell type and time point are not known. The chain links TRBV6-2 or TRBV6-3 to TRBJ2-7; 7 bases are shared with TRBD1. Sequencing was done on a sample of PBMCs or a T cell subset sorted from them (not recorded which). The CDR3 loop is CASSLAGTESYEQYF. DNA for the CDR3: TGTGCCAGCAGTCTCGCCGGGACAGAGTCCTACGAGCAGTACTTC.